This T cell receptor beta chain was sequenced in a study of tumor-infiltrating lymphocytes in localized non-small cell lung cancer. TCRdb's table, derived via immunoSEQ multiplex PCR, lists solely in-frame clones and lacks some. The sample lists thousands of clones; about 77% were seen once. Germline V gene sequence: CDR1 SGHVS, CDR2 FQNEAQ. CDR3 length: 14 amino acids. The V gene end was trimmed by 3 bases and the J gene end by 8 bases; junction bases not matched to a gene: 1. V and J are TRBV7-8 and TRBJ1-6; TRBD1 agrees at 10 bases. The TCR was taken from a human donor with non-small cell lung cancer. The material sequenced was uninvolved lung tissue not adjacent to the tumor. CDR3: CASSFGTGDSPLHF. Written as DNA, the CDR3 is TGTGCCAGCAGCTTCGGGACAGGGGATTCACCCCTCCACTTT.